What follows describes a single T cell receptor (beta chain). Its antigen is not identified. The data were obtained in a study of Graves' ophthalmopathy and Graves' hyperthyroidism. Findings of the study overall: For predicting ophthalmopathy progression, the model had 70.59% sensitivity and 72.22% specificity.

Germline values: CDR1 SGHTA, CDR2 FQGNSA. V shed 1 base and J shed 7 bases, with 14 bases lying between them. This CDR3 is built from 14 residues. Amplification from RNA transcripts yielded the TCR beta CDR3 regions. Second-round multiplex PCR came after first-round RT-PCR with HTBI primers. Via MiXCR, TCRdb re-called the multiplex PCR reads, giving one row per CDR3 protein. The sample yields some 750,000 distinct CDR3 sequences, 35% to 50% seen once. The receptor comes from an adult man with Graves' ophthalmopathy. The gene calls are TRBV7-2 and TRBJ2-7, with a tentative D call TRBD1 (5 bases). Sequenced: peripheral blood. CDR3 nucleotides: TGTGCCAGCAGCTTAGGCGGCACAGGCCGAGAGCAGTACTTC. Translating gives CASSLGGTGREQYF.